Sequencing of this T cell receptor beta chain was carried out in a study of identical twins. V was cut by 1 base and J by 1 base, with 12 bases left in between. The CDR3 spans 15 residues. Germline V gene sequence: CDR1 SGHTS, CDR2 YDEGEE. TCRdb independently ran MiXCR on the 5' RACE reads; one entry per CDR3 protein. The sample has 690,000 or so distinct CDR3 sequences; about 9.4% are singletons. In its sample, this clonotype was seen a few times. Healthy Caucasians made up all donors. These data also featured in a second study, about yellow fever vaccine responses in identical twins. That investigation notes: After vaccination, twins' T cell response reportedly seemed partly convergent, partly personalized.

Source material: PBMCs. This sequence originates from a woman under 30 in good health. The chain recombines TRBV5-8 with TRBJ2-7; tentative D call: TRBD2 (5 bases). DNA of the CDR3: TGTGCCAGCAGCTTGTGGCCGGGGAGTTCCTACGAGCAGTACTTC. It translates to CASSLWPGSSYEQYF.